The 30 T cell receptor beta chains below come from one sample, sequenced in a study of CD8 T cells in ankylosing spondylitis. TCRdb analysed the 5' RACE reads with MiXCR anew, one entry per CDR3 protein. This sample has some 240,000 distinct CDR3 sequences; around 25% occur once, and the top ten carry about 0.6%. The sequencing input was blood, either unsorted or a sorted T cell fraction (not recorded which). Receptor source: a male donor with ankylosing spondylitis or in good health (not recorded which).

In this sample, this clonotype turned up many times. This sequence joins TRBV24-1 and TRBJ2-1; tentative D call: TRBD1 (6 bases). This CDR3 spans 12 amino acids. Germline CDR1 and CDR2: KGHDR and SFDVKD. Trimming shortened V by 6 bases and J by 9 bases, and 11 bases separated the two germline ends. In nucleotides, the CDR3 is TGTGCCACCAGTACAGGGATCCGTGAGCAGTTCTTC. Encoded protein: CATSTGIREQFF.

This clonotype was detected ten times or more. The V gene is TRBV9, the J gene TRBJ1-3; possibly TRBD1 for D (6 bases). This CDR3 has 16 amino acids. The ends were cut back, 1 base at V and 1 base at J, with 12 bases in the middle. The germline V gene encodes CDR1 SGDLS and CDR2 YYNGEE. CDR3 in DNA: TGTGCCAGCAGCGTATTGGGGGGCGCGTCTGGAAACACCATATATTTT. Protein product: CASSVLGGASGNTIYF.

CDR3 residues: CASSLDGGGKSRAFF. The CDR3, as DNA: TGTGCCAGCAGCTTAGATGGCGGCGGCAAATCTCGAGCTTTCTTT. This rearrangement joins TRBV11-2 to TRBJ1-1; unclear D gene. Trimming removed 0 bases from V and 10 bases from J, with 18 bases in between. This CDR3 is built from 15 residues. Looked up from germline, CDR1 is SGHAT and CDR2 is FQNNGV.

This clonotype showed up just a few times. The J gene is TRBJ2-1, the V gene TRBV20-1; 12 nucleotides line up with TRBD2. CDR1 DFQATT and CDR2 SNEGSKA come from the germline V gene (reference sequence). J was trimmed by 6 bases and V by 6 bases; bases with no gene match: 9. The CDR3 is made up of 15 amino acids. CDR3 DNA: TGCAGTGCACCTAGCGGGGGGGCAATATTCAATGAGCAGTTCTTC. It yields the protein CSAPSGGAIFNEQFF.

At least ten counts were recorded for this clonotype. The chain carries TRBV20-1 and TRBJ1-1, with 7 bases fitting TRBD1. The CDR3 totals 15 residues. V trimming: 2 bases; J trimming: 4 bases; junction bases outside the gene matches: 10. Germline CDR1 reads DFQATT; CDR2 reads SNEGSKA (reference sequence). As DNA, the CDR3 is TGCAGTGCTAGAATGGGACAGATTTTGGGCACTGAAGCTTTCTTT. It translates to CSARMGQILGTEAFF.

In its sample, this clonotype was seen many times. This chain links TRBV4-2 with TRBJ2-3; 8 bases line up with TRBD2. Germline trimming cut 1 base from V and 2 bases from J; bases unmatched to any gene: 5. This CDR3 is built from 16 residues. Germline CDR1 is LGHNA and CDR2 is YNFKEQ. CDR3 sequence: CASSQGGTRTTDTQYF. As DNA, the CDR3 is TGTGCCAGCAGCCAAGGGGGGACTAGGACCACAGATACGCAGTATTTT.

There are many counts of this clonotype. This chain links TRBV3-1 with TRBJ2-1; 8 bases align to TRBD2. Germline CDR1 and CDR2: LGHDT and YNNKEL (reference sequence). Trimming removed 4 bases from V and 0 bases from J; junction bases left unmatched: 11. This CDR3 contains 18 residues. The CDR3 region has the DNA TGTGCCAGCAGCCGCTTGGTCGGGAGCGGGGGCTCCTACAATGAGCAGTTCTTC. Amino acid sequence: CASSRLVGSGGSYNEQFF.

This clonotype was observed many times. V gene TRBV10-3 combines with J gene TRBJ2-2; D not resolved. V dropped 2 bases and J dropped 1 base, with 11 bases sitting between them. The CDR3 contains 16 residues. The germline V gene has CDR1 ENHRY and CDR2 SYGVKD. CDR3 in amino acids: CAISEGQGRNTGELFF. The CDR3, as DNA: TGTGCCATCAGTGAGGGCCAAGGGCGGAACACCGGGGAGCTGTTTTTT.

The chain recombines TRBV4-2 with TRBJ2-1, with TRBD2 as a possible D gene (5 bases). Germline V lookup: CDR1 LGHNA, CDR2 YNFKEQ. Trimming pared 0 bases from V and 10 bases from J, leaving 16 bases between. There are 15 residues in the CDR3. In DNA, the CDR3 is TGTGCCAGCAGCCAAGAGGCTAGCCGGACTGGCGAGCAGTTCTTC. Amino acid sequence: CASSQEASRTGEQFF.

The sample holds many counts of this clonotype. V and J are TRBV16 and TRBJ1-6; TRBD1 is a possible D gene (5 bases). Looked up from germline, CDR1 is KGHSY and CDR2 is FQNENV. The CDR3 runs 15 residues. V lost 0 bases to trimming and J lost 5 bases, with 8 bases between them. The CDR3 is CASSQSRGNNSPLHF. CDR3 in DNA: TGTGCCAGCAGCCAATCGAGGGGCAATAATTCACCCCTCCACTTT.

This clonotype occurred a few times. J is TRBJ1-1 and V is TRBV29-1; D uncertain. The germline V gene has CDR1 SQVTM and CDR2 ANQGSEA. V was shortened by 2 bases and J by 0 bases, with 13 bases between the two germline ends. The CDR3 is made up of 15 amino acids. In DNA form, the CDR3 reads TGCAGCGTTGAAACCGTATGGCCTTTGAACACTGAAGCTTTCTTT. It is translated as CSVETVWPLNTEAFF.

This clonotype was seen only a few times. The chain uses TRBV20-1 and TRBJ2-3, with unresolved D. CDR3 length: 13 residues. Deletions cut 6 bases from V and 0 bases from J, with 10 bases between. CDR1 and CDR2 from the germline V gene are DFQATT and SNEGSKA (reference sequence). The CDR3 here is CSAVVSSTDTQYF. The CDR3 DNA follows: TGCAGTGCCGTTGTGTCTAGCACAGATACGCAGTATTTT.

This clonotype was counted only a few times. The chain combines TRBV6-5 with TRBJ2-2; 10 bases line up with TRBD2. The trim removed 6 bases at V and 3 bases at J, leaving 10 bases unmatched. Germline CDR1 is MNHEY and CDR2 is SVGAGI. The CDR3 loop spans 17 amino acids. The CDR3: CASRPARTSGDTGELFF. CDR3 bases: TGTGCCAGCAGACCCGCCAGGACTAGCGGCGACACCGGGGAGCTGTTTTTT.

The chain links TRBV11-2 to TRBJ2-5; D possibly matches TRBD1 or TRBD2 (5 bases each). CDR1 is SGHAT, CDR2 FQNNGV, per germline. Trimming left V 6 bases short and J 2 bases short, with 16 bases between. This CDR3 is built from 15 residues. The CDR3 spells CASRTVGTQQETQYF. For the CDR3, the DNA is TGTGCCAGCAGGACCGTGGGGACCCAGCAAGAGACCCAGTACTTC.

The chain recombines TRBV9 with TRBJ2-6; D tentatively fits TRBD1 or TRBD2 (5 bases each). Germline V gives CDR1 SGDLS, CDR2 YYNGEE. CDR3 length equals 15 residues. V was shortened by 3 bases and J by 12 bases, with 19 bases between the two germline ends. CDR3 region: CASSAHPGPPTVLTF. The CDR3 DNA reads as TGTGCCAGCAGCGCCCATCCGGGACCGCCAACCGTCCTGACTTTC.

The CDR3 is CASSYLEGEQYF. DNA of the CDR3: TGTGCCAGCAGTTACTTAGAGGGGGAGCAGTACTTC. The rearrangement links TRBV6-6 to TRBJ2-7, with D possibly being TRBD1 or TRBD2 (5 bases each). With 1 base removed from V and 7 bases from J, the gap between germline ends came to 8 bases. Per germline, CDR1 MNHNY and CDR2 SVGAGI (reference sequence). This CDR3 spans 12 amino acids.

This clonotype was picked up a small number of times. CDR3 DNA: TGTGCCACCAGCAGACGATTCGAGACCCAGTACTTC. This gives the protein CATSRRFETQYF. The V gene is TRBV15, the J gene TRBJ2-5; D call uncertain. The V gene lost 2 bases and the J gene lost 5 bases, with 6 bases spanning the gap. Germline V gene data show CDR1 as LNHNV and CDR2 as YYDKDF (reference sequence). CDR3 size: 12 residues. Full variable domain (remainder filled in from reference TRBV15 and TRBJ2-5): DAMVIQNPRYQVTQFGKPVTLSCSQTLNHNVMYWYQQKSSQAPKLLFHYYDKDFNNEADTPDNFQSRRPNTSFCFLDIRSPGLGDTAMYLCATSRRFETQYFGPGTRLLVL.

This clonotype was counted only a few times. The rearrangement joins TRBV7-2 to TRBJ2-3; the D is unclear. V dropped 1 base and J dropped 4 bases, with 12 bases sitting between them. From germline, CDR1 is SGHTA and CDR2 FQGNSA. The CDR3 covers 15 residues. The CDR3 loop reads CASSLVGVPPDTQYF. CDR3 coding DNA: TGTGCCAGCAGCTTAGTAGGAGTACCCCCAGATACGCAGTATTTT.

This clonotype came up many times. This chain uses TRBV10-2 with TRBJ1-6; D uncertain. The germline V and J ends were trimmed by 8 bases and 0 bases, with 14 bases remaining between them. The CDR3 runs 16 residues. Germline lookup yields CDR1 WSHSY and CDR2 SAAADI. The CDR3 reads CASSEHGSSYNSPLHF. CDR3 DNA sequence: TGCGCCAGCTCAGAACATGGGAGCTCCTATAATTCACCCCTCCACTTT.

The rearrangement links TRBV25-1 to TRBJ2-5; perhaps TRBD2 as D (5 bases). Trimming cost V 5 bases and J 5 bases, with 15 bases left between them. CDR1 and CDR2 from the germline V gene are MGHDK and SYGVNS. This CDR3 spans 14 amino acids. The CDR3 loop reads CASSSHGPGETQYF. The CDR3 DNA reads as TGTGCCAGCAGTTCTCATGGGCCGGGGGAGACCCAGTACTTC. The full variable domain, with the rest looked up from reference TRBV25-1 and TRBJ2-5, is EADIYQTPRYLVIGTGKKITLECSQTMGHDKMYWYQQDPGMELHLIHYSYGVNSTEKGDLSSESTVSRIRTEHFPLTLESARPSHTSQYLCASSSHGPGETQYFGPGTRLLVL.

The J gene is TRBJ2-5, the V gene TRBV12-3 or TRBV12-4, with a possible D match to TRBD2 (6 bases). V was clipped by 1 base and J by 2 bases, with 17 bases between them. The CDR3 is 17 residues long. CDR3 sequence reads: CASSLGSSELIQETQYF. The CDR3 DNA follows: TGTGCCAGCAGTTTAGGGTCTAGCGAGCTAATACAAGAGACCCAGTACTTC.

There are many counts of this clonotype. The rearrangement links TRBV20-1 to TRBJ2-5, with D possibly matching TRBD1 (5 bases). This CDR3 comprises 15 residues. V was pared by 1 base and J by 5 bases, with 17 bases between. CDR1 is DFQATT and CDR2 is SNEGSKA in the germline V gene (reference sequence). The CDR3 DNA is TGCAGTGCTAGAGGAGACAGCGAACTTTGGGAGACCCAGTACTTC. This translates into CSARGDSELWETQYF.

CDR3 region: CASRSAGTGELFF. The CDR3 DNA sequence: TGTGCCAGCAGGTCGGCGGGCACCGGGGAGCTGTTTTTT. The chain recombines TRBV12-3 or TRBV12-4 with TRBJ2-2; tentatively, D is TRBD2 (5 bases). The CDR3 contains 13 residues. Between the trimmed V and J ends, which lost 6 bases and 4 bases, there was a span of 9 bases.

The chain uses TRBV20-1 and TRBJ1-1, with 7 bases matching TRBD1. Germline V gene data show CDR1 as DFQATT and CDR2 as SNEGSKA (reference sequence). Trimming at V came to 2 bases and at J to 0 bases, leaving 6 bases not matched to a gene. The CDR3 sequence is 15 residues long. The CDR3: CSARLRQGVNTEAFF. The CDR3 DNA is TGCAGTGCTAGACTCAGACAGGGAGTGAACACTGAAGCTTTCTTT.

This clonotype was picked up many times. The chain has TRBV12-3 or TRBV12-4 and TRBJ2-5; tentative D call: TRBD2 (5 bases). V lost 7 bases and J 7 bases, leaving 7 bases between the germline ends. CDR3 length: 10 amino acids. The CDR3 sequence: CASTRGTQYF. CDR3 DNA sequence: TGTGCCAGCACCCGGGGGACCCAGTACTTC.

This rearrangement joins TRBV20-1 to TRBJ2-5; perhaps TRBD2 as D (7 bases). Germline V lookup: CDR1 DFQATT, CDR2 SNEGSKA (reference sequence). This CDR3 is built from 15 residues. Trimming cost V 1 base and J 5 bases, with 17 bases left between them. The CDR3 DNA reads TGCAGTGCTAGAGGGGAGGGGGGGGCCTGGGAGACCCAGTACTTC. Translated: CSARGEGGAWETQYF.

The gene calls are TRBV29-1 and TRBJ1-1; D perhaps matches TRBD1 (5 bases). In germline, CDR1 is SQVTM, CDR2 ANQGSEA. Trimming removed 4 bases from V and 1 base from J, with 13 bases in between. The CDR3 loop spans 14 amino acids. CDR3 amino acids: CSVGAGRTNTEAFF. In DNA, the CDR3 is TGCAGCGTTGGCGCAGGGAGGACGAACACTGAAGCTTTCTTT. Looking up the rest from reference TRBV29-1 and TRBJ1-1 gives the full variable domain: SAVISQKPSRDICQRGTSLTIQCQVDSQVTMMFWYRQQPGQSLTLIATANQGSEATYESGFVIDKFPISRPNLTFSTLTVSNMSPEDSSIYLCSVGAGRTNTEAFFGQGTRLTVV.

This clonotype was recorded many times. The chain uses TRBV2 and TRBJ2-3; perhaps D is TRBD1 or TRBD2 (5 bases each). Germline loops: CDR1 SNHLY, CDR2 FYNNEI. This CDR3 contains 13 residues. Between the trimmed V and J ends, which lost 2 bases and 9 bases, there was a span of 12 bases. The CDR3 loop is CASSEMTRDTQYF. CDR3 in DNA: TGTGCCAGCAGTGAAATGACCAGGGACACGCAGTATTTT.

The chain combines TRBV5-4 with TRBJ2-1, with 9 bases identical to TRBD2. Germline V gene data show CDR1 as SGHNT and CDR2 as YYREEE (reference sequence). There are 13 residues in the CDR3. The V segment lost 6 bases and the J segment 6 bases; nucleotides outside the gene matches: 4. The CDR3 DNA follows: TGTGCCAGCACCGCGGGGGGGCTCAATGAGCAGTTCTTC. Its protein product is CASTAGGLNEQFF.

A word on this clonotype: Its ends do not fully match the called genes, so a read error is possible. This chain joins TRBV7-7 and TRBJ2-2, with D hard to call. The V gene's germline CDR1 is SSHAT and CDR2 FNYEAQ (reference sequence). The CDR3 is 13 amino acids. This chain's CDR3 is CASSNGWSGELFF. The DNA for the CDR3 is TGTGCTAGCAGTAATGGGTGGTCCGGGGAGCTGTTTTTT.